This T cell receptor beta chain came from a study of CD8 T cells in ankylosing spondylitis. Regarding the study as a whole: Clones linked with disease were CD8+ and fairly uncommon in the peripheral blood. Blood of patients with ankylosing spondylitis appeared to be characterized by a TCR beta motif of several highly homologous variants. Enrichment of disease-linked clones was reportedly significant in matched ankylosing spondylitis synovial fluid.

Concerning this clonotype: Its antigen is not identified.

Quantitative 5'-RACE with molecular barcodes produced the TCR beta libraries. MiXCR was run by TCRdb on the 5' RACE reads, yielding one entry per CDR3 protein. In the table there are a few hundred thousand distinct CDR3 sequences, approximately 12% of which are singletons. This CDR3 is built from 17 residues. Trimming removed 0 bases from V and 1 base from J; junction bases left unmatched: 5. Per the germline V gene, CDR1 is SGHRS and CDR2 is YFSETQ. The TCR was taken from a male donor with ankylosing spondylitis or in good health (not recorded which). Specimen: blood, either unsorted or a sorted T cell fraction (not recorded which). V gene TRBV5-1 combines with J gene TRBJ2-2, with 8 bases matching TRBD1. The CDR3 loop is CASSLARTGKNTGELFF. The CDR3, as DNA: TGCGCCAGCAGCTTGGCAAGGACAGGGAAGAACACCGGGGAGCTGTTTTTT.